One and the same sample provided the 18 T cell receptor beta chains below, sequenced in a study of control samples from healthy donors and cancer patients. The repertoire was sequenced with immunoSEQ multiplex PCR; TCRdb's copy has only in-frame clones and lacks some. The table lists about 120,000 clones, roughly nine tenths of them singletons. The material sequenced was blood. Receptor source: a man aged 50-59 years in good health.

This clone was recorded only once. The DNA of the CDR3 is TGCGCCAGCAGCTTAGGGGTAGGTGTCTACAATGAGCAGTTCTTC. Protein sequence: CASSLGVGVYNEQFF. The genes are TRBV5-1 and TRBJ2-1; D perhaps matches TRBD1 (5 bases). With 2 bases removed from V and 3 bases from J, the gap between germline ends came to 12 bases. CDR3 length equals 15 residues. Germline lookup yields CDR1 SGHRS and CDR2 YFSETQ.

CDR3 sequence: CASSLPVENTEAFF. In nucleotides, the CDR3 is TGTGCCAGCAGCTTGCCGGTAGAGAACACTGAAGCTTTCTTT. The chain links TRBV5-6 to TRBJ1-1; no firm D call. CDR3 length: 14 amino acids. The V gene's germline CDR1 is SGHDT and CDR2 YYEEEE. Trimming took 1 base from V and 1 from J, leaving 8 bases between them.

The V gene is TRBV29-1, the J gene TRBJ2-3, with 14 bases lining up with TRBD2. The CDR3 is 17 amino acids. Germline V gene sequence: CDR1 SQVTM, CDR2 ANQGSEA. After removal of 1 base from V and 4 bases from J, the junction contained 7 bases not matched to a gene. This chain's CDR3 is CSVEGRTSGGLPDTQYF. The DNA of the CDR3 is TGCAGCGTTGAAGGTCGGACTAGCGGGGGGCTCCCAGATACGCAGTATTTT.

The genes are TRBV5-6 and TRBJ1-1, with TRBD1 matching 7 bases. V gave up 5 bases and J gave up 7 bases; unmatched junction bases: 5. The germline V gene has CDR1 SGHDT and CDR2 YYEEEE. This CDR3 spans 12 amino acids. The CDR3 loop reads CASRLTGYEAFF. CDR3 DNA sequence: TGTGCCAGCAGGTTGACAGGGTATGAAGCTTTCTTT.

The chain couples TRBV27 to TRBJ1-1; the D is unclear. There are 13 residues in the CDR3. Trimming left V 3 bases short and J 0 bases short, with 5 bases between. The germline V gene has CDR1 MNHEY and CDR2 SMNVEV (reference sequence). The DNA for the CDR3 is TGTGCCAGCAGTTTGTCCATGAACACTGAAGCTTTCTTT. Its protein is CASSLSMNTEAFF.

This rearrangement joins TRBV29-1 to TRBJ2-2; no definite D call. V shed 2 bases and J shed 4 bases, with 8 bases lying between them. The CDR3 length is 13 residues. Germline CDR1 and CDR2: SQVTM and ANQGSEA. In DNA, the CDR3 is TGCAGCGTTGAAAAAGGCGGCACCGGGGAGCTGTTTTTT. It codes for CSVEKGGTGELFF.

The rearrangement joins TRBV30 to TRBJ2-5, with 8 bases fitting TRBD2. CDR1 is GTSNPN, CDR2 SVGIG, per germline (reference sequence). V lost 0 bases, J lost 7 bases, and 10 bases stayed unmatched. The CDR3 consists of 15 residues. For the CDR3, the DNA is TGTGCCTGGAGTGTACACGGGGGGGCTTTTGTGACCCAGTACTTC. Translating gives CAWSVHGGAFVTQYF.

CDR3 nucleotide sequence: TGCGCCAGCAGCTCCTCAGCGGGGGGGCCCAATGAGCAGTTCTTC. Translated: CASSSSAGGPNEQFF. This chain joins TRBV5-1 and TRBJ2-1; 10 bases map to TRBD2. Looked up from germline, CDR1 is SGHRS and CDR2 is YFSETQ. Unmatched junction bases numbered 6, after V lost 3 bases and J lost 6 bases. The CDR3 contains 15 residues.

The V gene is TRBV14, the J gene TRBJ2-7, with TRBD1 identical over 7 bases. This CDR3 has 14 residues. The germline gives CDR1 SGHDN, CDR2 FVKESK. V dropped 4 bases and J dropped 4; count of bases not matched to a gene: 7. The CDR3 here is CASSRGRGFYEQYF. DNA for the CDR3: TGTGCCAGCAGCCGCGGCAGGGGGTTTTACGAGCAGTACTTC. The full variable domain, rest sourced from reference TRBV14 and TRBJ2-7, is EAGVTQFPSHSVIEKGQTVTLRCDPISGHDNLYWYRRVMGKEIKFLLHFVKESKQDESGMPNNRFLAERTGGTYSTLKVQPAELEDSGVYFCASSRGRGFYEQYFGPGTRLTVT.

This clone has only a few counts. This chain joins TRBV5-1 and TRBJ1-2, with TRBD1 matching over 9 bases. Looked up from germline, CDR1 is SGHRS and CDR2 is YFSETQ. The CDR3 has 16 residues. V was clipped by 5 bases and J by 8 bases; unmatched bases: 16. The CDR3 spells CASSVSPLWTGEGYTF. DNA of the CDR3: TGCGCCAGCAGTGTTTCCCCCTTGTGGACAGGGGAAGGCTACACCTTC.

The chain is built from TRBV2 and TRBJ1-4; TRBD1 aligns across 9 bases. The germline CDR1 and CDR2 sequences are SNHLY and FYNNEI. The CDR3 has 15 residues. The trim removed 3 bases at V and 6 bases at J, leaving 5 bases unmatched. CDR3 coding DNA: TGTGCCAGCAGTGATTTGACAGGGGGGGATGAAAAACTGTTTTTT. Amino acid sequence: CASSDLTGGDEKLFF.

This sequence joins TRBV3-1 (or the pseudogene TRBV3-2) and TRBJ1-2, with 9 bases fitting TRBD1. The CDR3 runs 15 residues. Germline assignment: CDR1 LGHDT and CDR2 YNNKEL (reference sequence). V trimming: 1 base; J trimming: 8 bases; junction bases outside the gene matches: 8. For the CDR3, the DNA is TGTGCCAGCAGCCAAGCCCCTGGGACAGGGAGAGGCTACACCTTC. Protein sequence: CASSQAPGTGRGYTF.

The CDR3 is CASSLLDSTETQYF. CDR3 nucleotide sequence: TGTGCCAGCAGCCTACTGGACAGTACGGAGACCCAGTACTTC. The chain recombines TRBV14 with TRBJ2-5; tentative D call: TRBD1 (6 bases). Trimming cost V 4 bases and J 5 bases, with 14 bases left between them. Looked up from germline, CDR1 is SGHDN and CDR2 is FVKESK. This CDR3 has 14 residues.

Turning to this clone: The sample carries other DNA sequences with the same CDR3. The rearrangement uses TRBV11-2 and TRBJ2-5; the D is unclear. Germline CDR1 SGHAT, CDR2 FQNNGV. The ends were cut back, 3 bases at V and 3 bases at J, with 2 bases in the middle. The CDR3 extends over 11 amino acids. CDR3 sequence (DNA): TGTGCCAGCAGCTTTGAAGAGACCCAGTACTTC. Translating gives CASSFEETQYF.

V and J are TRBV7-9 and TRBJ2-7, with TRBD1 matching 7 bases. Germline V CDR1 and CDR2: SEHNR, FQNEAQ (reference sequence). V lost 1 base to trimming and J lost 0 bases; unmatched junction nucleotides: 12. The CDR3 consists of 18 residues. The CDR3 coding sequence is TGTGCCAGCAGCTTAGGGGTGGCCCCGGGACAGAGCTCCTACGAGCAGTACTTC. Translated: CASSLGVAPGQSSYEQYF.

In its sample, this clone was seen once. The rearrangement links TRBV14 to TRBJ2-3, with 7 bases matching TRBD1. The junction had 18 bases not matched to a gene; V was cut back by 4 bases and J by 2 bases. CDR1 and CDR2 (germline): SGHDN, FVKESK. The CDR3 is made up of 19 amino acids. Written as DNA, the CDR3 is TGTGCCAGCAGCCGAACCTCCCCGCCGCCAGGACAGGTCACAGATACGCAGTATTTT. Its protein product is CASSRTSPPPGQVTDTQYF. Complete variable domain (other parts from reference TRBV14 and TRBJ2-3): EAGVTQFPSHSVIEKGQTVTLRCDPISGHDNLYWYRRVMGKEIKFLLHFVKESKQDESGMPNNRFLAERTGGTYSTLKVQPAELEDSGVYFCASSRTSPPPGQVTDTQYFGPGTRLTVL.

On this clone: This same CDR3 is encoded by further DNA sequences in the sample. The chain is built from TRBV24-1 and TRBJ1-5; the D gene is possibly TRBD1 (6 bases). Between the trimmed V and J ends, which lost 0 bases and 4 bases, there was a span of 6 bases. The germline gives CDR1 KGHDR, CDR2 SFDVKD. The CDR3 totals 14 residues. This chain's CDR3 is CATSDLTGNQPQHF. The CDR3 DNA follows: TGTGCCACCAGTGATTTGACAGGGAATCAGCCCCAGCATTTT.

J is TRBJ1-1 and V is TRBV6-5; D may be TRBD1 (6 bases). The germline gives CDR1 MNHEY, CDR2 SVGAGI. The CDR3 is 15 amino acids. V was cut by 6 bases and J by 6 bases, with 20 bases left in between. In nucleotides, the CDR3 is TGTGCCAGCAGATCGGTCAGGGGAGGAAGAGCTGAAGCTTTCTTT. Protein sequence: CASRSVRGGRAEAFF.